Sequencing of this TCR beta chain was carried out in a study of radiotherapy plus CTLA-4 blockade in lung cancer. Study-level information: Objective responses were observed in around 17% of patients, and disease control was achieved by about 30%.

As for this clone: What it binds is not known.

The CDR3 contains 13 residues. CDR1 and CDR2 from the germline V gene are SQVTM and ANQGSEA. Trimming removed 4 bases at V and 5 bases at J, with 14 bases between. Overall study results and limits: Reported findings show early blood T cell clone dynamics, with interferon-beta, best predicted response.

Sequencing used immunoSEQ multiplex PCR; TCRdb keeps in-frame clones, though not all of them. This table holds about 120,000 clones, just under 90% found once. Sequenced material: peripheral blood, taken from a patient treated with radiotherapy plus ipilimumab. V is TRBV29-1 and J is TRBJ1-2, with D uncertain. The receptor's source is a human donor with non-small cell lung cancer that progressed on radiotherapy plus ipilimumab. The CDR3 reads CSVGGMGSYGYTF. For the CDR3, the DNA is TGCAGCGTTGGAGGAATGGGATCTTATGGCTACACCTTC.